This entry features one T cell receptor (beta chain) sequence. The sample belongs to a study of shared clonotypes between healthy human individuals. Study background: With ages of 18 to 49, the donors were two women and three men.

Unsorted samples relied on roughly 99 million PBMCs, which served as the source of genomic DNA. Germline V gene sequence: CDR1 ENHRY, CDR2 SYGVKD. This CDR3 contains 13 residues. V shed 6 bases and J 5 bases; nucleotides not matched to a gene: 5. What was sequenced on ten immunoSEQ deep assay plates was unsorted PBMC DNA. The protocol was immunoSEQ multiplex PCR, while the TCRdb copy is restricted to in-frame clones and leaves out a portion. The sample lists some 530,000 clones; approximately 82% were seen once. The TCR sequence derives from a woman in her thirties or forties in good health. Some clones in this sample may be carry-over from other donors' samples. V and J are TRBV10-3 and TRBJ2-7, with TRBD2 identical over 9 bases. Sequences were obtained from PBMCs. CDR3 nucleotide sequence: TGTGCCATCAGGGGACTAGCAATCCACGAGCAGTACTTC. Amino acids: CAIRGLAIHEQYF.